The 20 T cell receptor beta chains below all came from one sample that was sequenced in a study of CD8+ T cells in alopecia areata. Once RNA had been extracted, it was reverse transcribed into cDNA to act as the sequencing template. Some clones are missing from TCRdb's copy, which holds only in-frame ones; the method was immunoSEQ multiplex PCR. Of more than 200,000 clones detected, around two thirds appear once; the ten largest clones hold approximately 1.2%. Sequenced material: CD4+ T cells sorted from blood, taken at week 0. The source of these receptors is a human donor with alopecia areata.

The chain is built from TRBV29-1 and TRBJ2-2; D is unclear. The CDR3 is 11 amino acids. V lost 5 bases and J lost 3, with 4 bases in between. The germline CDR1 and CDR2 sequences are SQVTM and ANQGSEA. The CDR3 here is CSVRDTGELFF. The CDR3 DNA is TGCAGCGTTCGAGACACCGGGGAGCTGTTTTTT.

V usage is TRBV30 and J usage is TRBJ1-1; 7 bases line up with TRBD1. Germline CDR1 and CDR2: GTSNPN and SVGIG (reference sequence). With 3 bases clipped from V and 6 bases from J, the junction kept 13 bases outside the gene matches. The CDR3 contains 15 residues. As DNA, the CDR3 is TGTGCCTGGAGGTCCTTCTCACAGGGGATCTCTGAAGCTTTCTTT. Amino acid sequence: CAWRSFSQGISEAFF.

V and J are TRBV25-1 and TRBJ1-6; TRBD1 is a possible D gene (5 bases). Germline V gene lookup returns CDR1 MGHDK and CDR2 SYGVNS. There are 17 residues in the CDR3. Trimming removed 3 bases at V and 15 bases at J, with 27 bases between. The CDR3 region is CASSDLATGSGQVRLHF. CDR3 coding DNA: TGTGCCAGCAGTGATCTGGCTACCGGGTCAGGGCAGGTCCGCCTCCACTTT.

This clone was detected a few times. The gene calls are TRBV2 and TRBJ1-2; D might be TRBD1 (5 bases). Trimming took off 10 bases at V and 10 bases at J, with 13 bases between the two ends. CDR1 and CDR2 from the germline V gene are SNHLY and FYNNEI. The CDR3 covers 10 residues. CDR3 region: CATWGKNYTF. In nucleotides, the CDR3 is TGTGCCACCTGGGGGAAGAACTACACCTTC.

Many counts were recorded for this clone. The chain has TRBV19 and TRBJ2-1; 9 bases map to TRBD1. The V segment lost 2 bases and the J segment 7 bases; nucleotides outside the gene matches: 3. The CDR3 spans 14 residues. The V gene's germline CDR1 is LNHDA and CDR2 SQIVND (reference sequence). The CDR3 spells CASSITGGRNEQFF. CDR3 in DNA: TGTGCCAGTAGTATAACAGGGGGCCGTAATGAGCAGTTCTTC.

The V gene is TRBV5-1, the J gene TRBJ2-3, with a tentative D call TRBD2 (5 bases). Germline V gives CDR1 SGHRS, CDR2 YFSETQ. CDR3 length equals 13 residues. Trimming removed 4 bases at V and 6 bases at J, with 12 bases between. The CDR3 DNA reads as TGCGCCAGCAGCGCCCGGCGGGCGGATACGCAGTATTTT. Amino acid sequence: CASSARRADTQYF.

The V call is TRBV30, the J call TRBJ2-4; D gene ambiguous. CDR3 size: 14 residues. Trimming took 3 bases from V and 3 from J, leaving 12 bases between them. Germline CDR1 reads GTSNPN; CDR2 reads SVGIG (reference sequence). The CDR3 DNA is TGTGCCTGGAGCGGGCGTCCCAACAAAAACATTCAGTACTTC. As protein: CAWSGRPNKNIQYF.

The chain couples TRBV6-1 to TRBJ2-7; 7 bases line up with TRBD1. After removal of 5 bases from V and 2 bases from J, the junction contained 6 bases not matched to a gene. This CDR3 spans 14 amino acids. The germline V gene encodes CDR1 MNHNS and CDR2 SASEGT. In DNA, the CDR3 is TGTGCCAGCAGTCCGACAGGGACGGCCTACGAGCAGTACTTC. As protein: CASSPTGTAYEQYF.

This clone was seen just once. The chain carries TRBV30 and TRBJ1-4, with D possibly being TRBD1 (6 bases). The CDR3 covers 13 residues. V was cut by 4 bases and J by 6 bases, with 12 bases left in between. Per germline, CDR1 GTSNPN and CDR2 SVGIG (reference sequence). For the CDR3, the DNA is TGTGCCTGGAACAGGGAGTCGGATGAAAAACTGTTTTTT. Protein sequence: CAWNRESDEKLFF.

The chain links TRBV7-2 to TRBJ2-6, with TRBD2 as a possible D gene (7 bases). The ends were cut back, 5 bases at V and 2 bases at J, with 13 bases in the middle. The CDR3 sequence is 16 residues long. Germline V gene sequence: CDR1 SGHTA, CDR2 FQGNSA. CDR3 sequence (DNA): TGTGCCAGCAGCCCTCAAGGGGGGGCTGGGGCCAACGTCCTGACTTTC. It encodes CASSPQGGAGANVLTF. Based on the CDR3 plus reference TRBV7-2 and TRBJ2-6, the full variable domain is GAGVSQSPSNKVTEKGKDVELRCDPISGHTALYWYRQSLGQGLEFLIYFQGNSAPDKSGLPSDRFSAERTGGSVSTLTIQRTQQEDSAVYLCASSPQGGAGANVLTFGAGSRLTVL.

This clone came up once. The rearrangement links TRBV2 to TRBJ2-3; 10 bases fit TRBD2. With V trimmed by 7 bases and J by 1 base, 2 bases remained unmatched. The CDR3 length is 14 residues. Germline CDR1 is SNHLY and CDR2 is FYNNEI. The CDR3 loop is CASTLAGGTDTQYF. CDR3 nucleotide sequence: TGTGCCAGCACCCTAGCGGGGGGCACAGATACGCAGTATTTT. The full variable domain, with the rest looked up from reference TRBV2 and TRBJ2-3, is EPEVTQTPSHQVTQMGQEVILRCVPISNHLYFYWYRQILGQKVEFLVSFYNNEISEKSEIFDDQFSVERPDGSNFTLKIRSTKLEDSAMYFCASTLAGGTDTQYFGPGTRLTVL.

CDR3 region: CAWSVLVGPGELFF. CDR3 DNA sequence: TGTGCCTGGAGTGTACTAGTTGGTCCCGGGGAGCTGTTTTTT. This chain joins TRBV30 and TRBJ2-2; tentative D call: TRBD2 (5 bases). Between the trimmed V and J ends, which lost 0 bases and 6 bases, there was a span of 11 bases. The germline gives CDR1 GTSNPN, CDR2 SVGIG (reference sequence). The CDR3 is 14 amino acids.

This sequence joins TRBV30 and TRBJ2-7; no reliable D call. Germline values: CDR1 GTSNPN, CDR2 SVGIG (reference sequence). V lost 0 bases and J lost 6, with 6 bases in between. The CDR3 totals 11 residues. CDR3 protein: CAWSVGSEQYF. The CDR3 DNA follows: TGTGCCTGGAGTGTTGGAAGCGAGCAGTACTTC.

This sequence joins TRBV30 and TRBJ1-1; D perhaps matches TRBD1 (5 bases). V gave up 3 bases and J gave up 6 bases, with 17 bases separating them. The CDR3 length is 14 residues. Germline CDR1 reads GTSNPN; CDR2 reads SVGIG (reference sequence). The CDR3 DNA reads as TGTGCCTGGAGCGGGAGCCAGGGAGACGCTGAAGCTTTCTTT. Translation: CAWSGSQGDAEAFF.

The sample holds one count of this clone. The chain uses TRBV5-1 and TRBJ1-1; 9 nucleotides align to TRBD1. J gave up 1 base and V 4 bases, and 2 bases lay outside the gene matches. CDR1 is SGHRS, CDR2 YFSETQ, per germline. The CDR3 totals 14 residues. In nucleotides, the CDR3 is TGCGCCAGCAGCACGACAGGGGGGAACACTGAAGCTTTCTTT. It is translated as CASSTTGGNTEAFF.

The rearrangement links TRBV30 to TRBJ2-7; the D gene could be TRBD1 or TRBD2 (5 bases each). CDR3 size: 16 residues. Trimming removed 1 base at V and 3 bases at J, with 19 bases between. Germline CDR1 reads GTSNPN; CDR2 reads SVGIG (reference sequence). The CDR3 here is CAWSAGSNLLNYEQYF. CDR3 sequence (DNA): TGTGCCTGGAGTGCAGGGAGCAACCTGCTGAACTACGAGCAGTACTTC.

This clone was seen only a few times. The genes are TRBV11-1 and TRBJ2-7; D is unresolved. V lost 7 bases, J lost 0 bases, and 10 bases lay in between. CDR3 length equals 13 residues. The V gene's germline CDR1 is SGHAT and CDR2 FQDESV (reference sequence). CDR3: CASNSRSSYEQYF. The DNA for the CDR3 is TGTGCCAGCAATTCAAGAAGCTCCTACGAGCAGTACTTC.

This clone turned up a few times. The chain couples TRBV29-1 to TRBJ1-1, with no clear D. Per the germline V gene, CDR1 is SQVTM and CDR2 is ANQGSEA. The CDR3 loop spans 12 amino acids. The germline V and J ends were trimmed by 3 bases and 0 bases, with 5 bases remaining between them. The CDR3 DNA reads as TGCAGCGTTGATGGGGTGAACACTGAAGCTTTCTTT. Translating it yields CSVDGVNTEAFF. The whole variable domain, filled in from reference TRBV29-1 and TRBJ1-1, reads SAVISQKPSRDICQRGTSLTIQCQVDSQVTMMFWYRQQPGQSLTLIATANQGSEATYESGFVIDKFPISRPNLTFSTLTVSNMSPEDSSIYLCSVDGVNTEAFFGQGTRLTVV.

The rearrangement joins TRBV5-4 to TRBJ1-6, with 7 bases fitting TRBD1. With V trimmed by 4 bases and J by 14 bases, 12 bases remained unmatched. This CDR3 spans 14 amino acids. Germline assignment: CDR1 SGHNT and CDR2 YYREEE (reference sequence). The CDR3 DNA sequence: TGTGCCAGCAGCCTGGGGACAGCCGTTAAGGCCCTCCACTTT. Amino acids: CASSLGTAVKALHF.

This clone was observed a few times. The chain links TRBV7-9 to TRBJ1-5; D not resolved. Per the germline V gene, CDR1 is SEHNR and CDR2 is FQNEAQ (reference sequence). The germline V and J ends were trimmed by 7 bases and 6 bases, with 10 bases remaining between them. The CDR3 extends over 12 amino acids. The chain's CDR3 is CASTVGFQPQHF. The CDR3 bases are TGTGCCAGCACCGTAGGATTTCAGCCCCAGCATTTT.